The clone carrying this TCR beta chain has a count of ten or more. No antigen is known for it. It was with unique molecular identifiers that the TCRbeta library was prepared. TCRdb re-called the PCR reads with MiXCR, one entry per CDR3 protein. The sample yields 95,000 to 120,000 distinct CDR3 sequences, approximately 6.4% seen once. This sample was included in a study of T-cell reconstitution after alpha-beta-depleted transplantation in children. Findings of the study overall: Approximately two months post-transplant, alpha-beta T cells reportedly originated from several hundred expanded graft clones. A year post-transplant, T-cell counts and diversity derived mostly from newly produced T cells. Day-60 TCRbeta diversity that was high in some patients was derived from surviving recipient T cells and thymic progenitors.

Germline CDR1 SNHLY, CDR2 FYNNEI. The CDR3 runs to 12 residues. The V end was cut by 6 bases, the J end by 5 bases, with 8 bases between. The receptor's source is a male patient between 2 and 15 years old who had a stem cell transplant for acute lymphoblastic leukemia, so the T cells may come from the graft donor. This chain links TRBV2 with TRBJ2-1, with D unresolved. The specimen comprised PBMCs, mostly from graft donor cells, sampled 360 days after TCRalphabeta/CD19-depleted stem cell transplant. This CDR3 reads CASRPQDNEQFF. In DNA form, the CDR3 reads TGTGCCAGCAGGCCTCAGGACAATGAGCAGTTCTTC.